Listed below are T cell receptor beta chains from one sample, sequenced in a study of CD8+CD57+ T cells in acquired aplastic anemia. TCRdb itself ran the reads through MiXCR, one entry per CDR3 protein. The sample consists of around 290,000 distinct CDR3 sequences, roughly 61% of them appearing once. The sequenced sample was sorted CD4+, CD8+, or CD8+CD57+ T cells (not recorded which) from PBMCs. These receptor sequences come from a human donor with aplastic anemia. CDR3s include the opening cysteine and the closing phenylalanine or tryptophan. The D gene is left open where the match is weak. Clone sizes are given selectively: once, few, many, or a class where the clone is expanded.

TGCAGCGTTGAGGGGAGGGTGAACACTGAAGCTTTCTTT CSVEGRVNTEAFF TRBJ1-1 many NA 13 TRBV29-1
TGCAGCGTTGAACTGGGTGACCTAGGCTACGAGCAGTACTTC CSVELGDLGYEQYF TRBJ2-7 NA NA 14 TRBV29-1
TGTGCCAGCAGCTGGGCCAATTTTGAGACAGGGGGCTACGAGCAGTACTTC CASSWANFETGGYEQYF TRBJ2-7 NA TRBD1 17 TRBV7-9
TGCAGCTCGGGACAGGCTGGAGAGCAGTACTTC CSSGQAGEQYF TRBJ2-7 NA TRBD1 11 TRBV29-1
TGTGCCAGTAGTATGAAAGCGGGGACATACAATGAGCAGTTCTTC CASSMKAGTYNEQFF TRBJ2-1 many NA 15 TRBV19
TGTGCCAGCAGCCAAGCGGGGACTAGCGGGAGACGGGATACGCAGTATTTT CASSQAGTSGRRDTQYF TRBJ2-3 NA TRBD2 17 TRBV14
TGCGCCAGCAGCCCAGGACAGGGCTCCTATAATTCACCCCTCCACTTT CASSPGQGSYNSPLHF TRBJ1-6 NA TRBD1 16 TRBV5-1
TGTGCCAGTACGGCCGTGGGGGACACTGAAGCTTTCTTT CASTAVGDTEAFF TRBJ1-1 few NA 13 TRBV19
TGTGCCAGCAGCAAGGGGCGGGGCTCCCCCCTCCACTTT CASSKGRGSPLHF TRBJ1-6 few NA 13 TRBV9
TGTGCCAGCAGCGATGACCTCGAGGAAGAGACCCAGTACTTC CASSDDLEEETQYF TRBJ2-5 few NA 14 TRBV9
TGTGCCAGCAGTTTTAAGACAGATTCAGTCCGTTACACCTTC CASSFKTDSVRYTF TRBJ1-2 NA NA 14 TRBV7-3
TGTGCTAGTGGTTCCGTCGTTCCAGGGAGAGAGACCCAGTACTTC CASGSVVPGRETQYF TRBJ2-5 NA NA 15 TRBV12-5
TGTGCCAGCAGCTCGGCGCCCAGGGAGCAGTACTTC CASSSAPREQYF TRBJ2-7 NA NA 12 TRBV12-3/TRBV12-4
TGCAGTGCAAAGACTAGTTTTGAGACCCAGTACTTC CSAKTSFETQYF TRBJ2-5 NA NA 12 TRBV20-1
TGTGCCAGCAGTGATGACAGTAACTATGGCTACACCTTC CASSDDSNYGYTF TRBJ1-2 NA NA 13 TRBV12-3/TRBV12-4
TGTGCCATCAGTCCTGGGCAGGCGCTGAACACTGAAGCTTTCTTT CAISPGQALNTEAFF TRBJ1-1 once NA 15 TRBV10-3
TGCAGTGCTAGAGGGACGGAACCAAAGATCTACGAGCAGTACTTC CSARGTEPKIYEQYF TRBJ2-7 few NA 15 TRBV20-1
TGTGCCAGCAGACTCGGAGGAGGTAATGGGGGAGGAGAGACCCAGTACTTC CASRLGGGNGGGETQYF TRBJ2-5 NA NA 17 TRBV5-4
TGCGCCAGCAGCTTGGGGGGGACAGGGGACCACGAGCAGTACTTC CASSLGGTGDHEQYF TRBJ2-7 once TRBD1 15 TRBV25-1
TGCAGTGCTAGAGTCGGCAGTACCTACGAGCAGCACTTC CSARVGSTYEQHF TRBJ2-7 NA NA 13 TRBV20-1
TGTGCCAGCAGTGACACTAGCGGAGAGACCCAGTACTTC CASSDTSGETQYF TRBJ2-5 NA TRBD2 13 TRBV2
TGTGCCAGCAGCTACACCCAGGGTAGAGAGACCCAGTACTTC CASSYTQGRETQYF TRBJ2-5 NA NA 14 TRBV5-4
TGTGCCACCAGTGATTTGCAATTTGGCGGGACAGATACGCAGTATTTT CATSDLQFGGTDTQYF TRBJ2-3 few NA 16 TRBV24-1
TGTGCCAGCAGTGCGGCAACCGGACGCGACACCATATATTTT CASSAATGRDTIYF TRBJ1-3 once NA 14 TRBV2
TGCAGTGCTAGGCGTCCCGACCTAGGGGCGGGAGTTCAGCCCCAGCATTTT CSARRPDLGAGVQPQHF TRBJ1-5 many NA 17 TRBV20-1
TGTGCCAGCAGTTTGGACAGGGTGGTGAAGGGCTACACCTTC CASSLDRVVKGYTF TRBJ1-2 many TRBD1 14 TRBV2
TGTGCCAGTACCTCGACAGGGCTTGGATCACCCCTCCACTTT CASTSTGLGSPLHF TRBJ1-6 NA TRBD1 14 TRBV19
TGTGCCAGCAGTTTGGCGGGACTAGCGGGAGGGAGGACCGGGGAGCTGTTTTTT CASSLAGLAGGRTGELFF TRBJ2-2 many TRBD2 18 TRBV27
TGTGCCAGCAGCCCTCGGACTAACCCAGAGACCCAGTACTTC CASSPRTNPETQYF TRBJ2-5 NA NA 14 TRBV7-3
TGTGCCAGCACACTAGCGGAAGAGACCCAGTACTTC CASTLAEETQYF TRBJ2-5 few TRBD2 12 TRBV2
TGCGCCAGCAGCTCTTCGGGAGATCAGCCCCAGCATTTT CASSSSGDQPQHF TRBJ1-5 many NA 13 TRBV5-1
TGTGCCAGTAGGCCACAGGGGGCCAATCCCTACGAGCAGTACTTC CASRPQGANPYEQYF TRBJ2-7 NA TRBD1 15 TRBV19